The next 7 T cell receptor beta chains were all read from a single sample in a study of blood T cells in healthy people across ages. Using a J-beta primer mix together with a sample-barcoded 5' primer, a second PCR was run for about 6 to 11 cycles. TCRdb re-called the 5' RACE reads through MiXCR, storing one row per CDR3 protein. This sample has over 1,500,000 distinct CDR3 sequences, with roughly 52% found just once. The sequenced sample consisted of blood. These receptors were obtained from a middle-aged woman in good health.

The chain links TRBV2 to TRBJ1-2; D uncertain. The CDR3 is made up of 11 amino acids. Germline-derived CDR1 and CDR2 are SNHLY and FYNNEI. This chain's CDR3 is CAISGAGGYTF. The CDR3 DNA reads TGTGCGATAAGTGGAGCGGGAGGCTACACCTTC.

Comment on this clonotype: A read error may produce the germline difference seen at one junction end. The V gene is TRBV28, the J gene TRBJ2-3, with 7 bases identical to TRBD1. The germline gives CDR1 MDHEN, CDR2 SYDVKM. The CDR3 is 14 residues long. The DNA of the CDR3 is TGTGCCAGCACTAGGACAGGAACGGCAGATAGGCAGTATTTT. Protein: CASTRTGTADRQYF.

This clonotype was seen a few times. This rearrangement joins TRBV5-5 to TRBJ2-6, with 11 bases that match TRBD2. V dropped 0 bases and J dropped 2; count of bases not matched to a gene: 1. From germline, CDR1 is SGHKS and CDR2 YYEKEE (reference sequence). The CDR3 extends over 17 amino acids. CDR3 amino acids: CASSLASGGTGANVLTF. The CDR3 coding sequence is TGTGCCAGCAGCTTGGCTAGCGGGGGGACTGGGGCCAACGTCCTGACTTTC.

The chain has TRBV28 and TRBJ2-2; D is undetermined. Trimming took 4 bases from V and 6 from J, leaving 18 bases between them. CDR1 and CDR2 from the germline V gene are MDHEN and SYDVKM. CDR3 length: 16 amino acids. The CDR3 DNA sequence: TGTGCCAGCAGTTATGGGTCGTGGGGAATTGCCGGGGAGCTGTTTTTT. Amino acid sequence: CASSYGSWGIAGELFF.

The V gene is TRBV15, the J gene TRBJ2-5; D unclear. V was clipped by 4 bases and J by 2 bases, with 14 bases between them. The CDR3 extends over 15 amino acids. Germline V gives CDR1 LNHNV, CDR2 YYDKDF (reference sequence). For the CDR3, the DNA is TGTGCCACCAGCATGAGACGTATTAATCAAGAGACCCAGTACTTC. This translates into CATSMRRINQETQYF.

CDR3 bases: TGCGCCAGCAGCCAAAGGGACGGTAGGGTCCACGAGCAGTTCTTC. It specifies CASSQRDGRVHEQFF. The rearrangement uses TRBV4-3 and TRBJ2-1; D is tentatively TRBD1 or TRBD2 (5 bases each). Germline-derived CDR1 and CDR2 are LGHNA and YSLEER. The CDR3 covers 15 residues. Trimming cost V 2 bases and J 10 bases, with 18 bases left between them.

This rearrangement joins TRBV20-1 to TRBJ1-6, with TRBD1 matching 9 bases. The CDR3 sequence is 13 residues long. CDR1 DFQATT and CDR2 SNEGSKA come from the germline V gene (reference sequence). The V and J ends lost 3 bases and 9 bases, in that order; junction bases with no gene match: 3. CDR3 amino acids: CSAREDRGSPLHF. CDR3 in DNA: TGCAGTGCTAGGGAGGACAGGGGTTCACCCCTCCACTTT.